This T cell receptor (beta chain) comes out of a study of blood T cell repertoires in COVID-19. Profiling relied on immunoSEQ multiplex PCR, and the TCRdb table lists in-frame clones only, not all of them. The sample contains tens of thousands of clones, about 85% of which appear only once. The J segment lost 10 bases and the V segment lost 4 bases, leaving 7 bases of the junction unmatched. The germline V gene has CDR1 SGHTA and CDR2 FQGNSA. CDR3 length: 14 residues. This clonotype originated in a man between 70 and 80 years old with acute or convalescent COVID-19. This chain connects TRBV7-2 to TRBJ2-1; 10 nucleotides agree with TRBD2. Sequencing was performed on peripheral blood. The CDR3 here is CASSSAKAGGEQFF. The CDR3 DNA follows: TGTGCCAGCAGCTCGGCCAAAGCGGGAGGGGAGCAGTTCTTC.